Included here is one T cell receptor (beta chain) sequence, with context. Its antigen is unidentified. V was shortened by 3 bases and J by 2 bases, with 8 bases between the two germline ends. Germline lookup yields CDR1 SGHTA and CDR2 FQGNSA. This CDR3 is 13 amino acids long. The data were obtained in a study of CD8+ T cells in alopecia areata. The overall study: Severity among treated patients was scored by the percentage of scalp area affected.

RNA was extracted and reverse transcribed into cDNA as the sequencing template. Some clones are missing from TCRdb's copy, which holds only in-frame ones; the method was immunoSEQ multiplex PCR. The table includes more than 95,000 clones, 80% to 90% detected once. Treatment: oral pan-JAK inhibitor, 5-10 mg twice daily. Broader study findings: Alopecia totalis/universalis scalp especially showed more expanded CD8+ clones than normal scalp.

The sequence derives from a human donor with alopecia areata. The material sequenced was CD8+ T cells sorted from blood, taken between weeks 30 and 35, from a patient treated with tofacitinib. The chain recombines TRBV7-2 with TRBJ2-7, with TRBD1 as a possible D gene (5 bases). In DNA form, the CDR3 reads TGTGCCAGCAGCTTCCGCAGGGCCTACGAGCAGTACTTC. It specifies CASSFRRAYEQYF. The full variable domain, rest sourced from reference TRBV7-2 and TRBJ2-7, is GAGVSQSPSNKVTEKGKDVELRCDPISGHTALYWYRQSLGQGLEFLIYFQGNSAPDKSGLPSDRFSAERTGGSVSTLTIQRTQQEDSAVYLCASSFRRAYEQYFGPGTRLTVT.